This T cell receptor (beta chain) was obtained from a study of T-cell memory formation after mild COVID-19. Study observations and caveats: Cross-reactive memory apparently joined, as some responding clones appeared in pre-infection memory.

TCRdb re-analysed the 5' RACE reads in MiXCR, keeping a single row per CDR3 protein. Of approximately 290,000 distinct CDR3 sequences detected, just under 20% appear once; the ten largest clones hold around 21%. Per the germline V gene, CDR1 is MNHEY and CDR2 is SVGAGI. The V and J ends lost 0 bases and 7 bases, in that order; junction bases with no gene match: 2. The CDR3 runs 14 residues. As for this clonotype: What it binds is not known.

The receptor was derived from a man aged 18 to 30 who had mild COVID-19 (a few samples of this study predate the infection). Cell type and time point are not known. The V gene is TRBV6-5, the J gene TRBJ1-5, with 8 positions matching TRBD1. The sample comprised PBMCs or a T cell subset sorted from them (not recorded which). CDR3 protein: CASSYSDRAQPQHF. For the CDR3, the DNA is TGTGCCAGCAGTTACTCGGACAGGGCCCAGCCCCAGCATTTT.